This TCR beta chain appears in the sequencing data of a study of shared clonotypes between healthy human individuals. As for the study in general: Each donor contributed plates that comprised three CD4 naive, three CD4 memory, two CD8 naive and one CD8 memory.

Terminally differentiated effector memory CD45RA+ cells were left out of the naive CD8 fraction, which was CD45RO-negative and positively selected for CCR7. All of the donors resided in Nashville, Tennessee, and each was a Caucasian adult. Assay execution took place at the deep level. Assay: immunoSEQ multiplex PCR; the TCRdb copy retains only in-frame clones and omits some. Of hundreds of thousands of clones in the sample, about 95% were seen once. Input material: naive CD8+ T cells sorted from blood. This sequence originates from a woman in her thirties in good health.

CDR3 DNA sequence: TGTGCCAGCAGTGATCTCAGCTACGAGCAGTACTTC. This sequence encodes CASSDLSYEQYF. The chain employs TRBV25-1 and TRBJ2-7; D unresolved. The germline V gene has CDR1 MGHDK and CDR2 SYGVNS. The V end lost 3 bases, the J end lost 3 bases, and 6 bases lay between the germline ends. The CDR3 covers 12 residues.